A single sample is the source of the 13 T cell receptor beta chains below, sequenced in a study of cytomegalovirus exposure and HLA in healthy donors. Primers included in the PCR were 60 Vbeta and 13 Jbeta primers. Produced via immunoSEQ multiplex PCR; TCRdb's table is partial and in-frame only. The sample includes roughly 160,000 clones, around 77% of them seen just once. The sequenced sample was PBMCs. These receptor sequences come from a woman under 40 in good health and CMV-seronegative.

The chain combines TRBV18 with TRBJ1-5, with TRBD1 as a possible D gene (5 bases). CDR1 is KGHSH, CDR2 LQKENI, per germline. Trimming took off 3 bases at V and 4 bases at J, with 16 bases between the two ends. The CDR3 spans 16 residues. The CDR3 here is CASSPRVRGGNQPQHF. CDR3 nucleotide sequence: TGTGCCAGCTCACCCCGAGTTAGGGGTGGGAATCAGCCCCAGCATTTT.

The chain employs TRBV7-9 and TRBJ1-4, with a possible D match to TRBD1 (6 bases). CDR1 is SEHNR and CDR2 is FQNEAQ in the germline V gene (reference sequence). The V gene lost 5 bases and the J gene lost 7 bases, with 14 bases spanning the gap. CDR3 length: 14 residues. The CDR3 spells CASSRTVQGEKLFF. The CDR3 DNA reads TGTGCCAGCAGCCGGACAGTCCAAGGTGAAAAACTGTTTTTT.

The chain links TRBV7-6 to TRBJ1-3; D not certain. From germline, CDR1 is SGHVS and CDR2 FNYEAQ. CDR3 length: 12 residues. V lost 4 bases to trimming and J lost 8 bases, with 9 bases between them. The CDR3 DNA is TGTGCCAGCAGCTCTACTCGGGACACCATATATTTT. Protein sequence: CASSSTRDTIYF.

This clone was counted between two and nine times. The genes are TRBV9 and TRBJ2-2, with D maybe TRBD2 (5 bases). V lost 2 bases and J lost 0, with 8 bases in between. This CDR3 has 15 amino acids. CDR1 is SGDLS, CDR2 YYNGEE, per germline. CDR3 DNA sequence: TGTGCCAGCAGCGTCGCGGGTGCGAACACCGGGGAGCTGTTTTTT. Translated: CASSVAGANTGELFF.

This clone was picked up a small number of times. V usage is TRBV7-9 and J usage is TRBJ1-5; 7 bases align to TRBD1. Trimming took 5 bases from V and 3 from J; bases not matched to a gene: 16. The CDR3 sequence is 18 residues long. The germline V gene has CDR1 SEHNR and CDR2 FQNEAQ (reference sequence). The CDR3: CASSAESTGSGFNQPQHF. The CDR3 DNA follows: TGTGCCAGCAGCGCAGAGTCGACAGGGTCGGGGTTCAATCAGCCCCAGCATTTT.

This chain links TRBV7-2 with TRBJ2-3; D is unresolved. From germline, CDR1 is SGHTA and CDR2 FQGNSA. The CDR3 is 16 amino acids. The V and J ends lost 5 bases and 3 bases respectively, with 18 bases between them. CDR3 in amino acids: CASSSRGAHVTDTQYF. In DNA form, the CDR3 reads TGTGCCAGCAGCAGCAGAGGAGCGCATGTGACAGATACGCAGTATTTT.

V gene TRBV27 combines with J gene TRBJ2-2; tentatively, D is TRBD1 (6 bases). CDR3 size: 15 residues. Trimming removed 2 bases at V and 2 bases at J, with 9 bases between. The V gene's germline CDR1 is MNHEY and CDR2 SMNVEV (reference sequence). CDR3 DNA: TGTGCCAGCAGTTTAGGGACACACAACACCGGGGAGCTGTTTTTT. Translated: CASSLGTHNTGELFF.

This clone was detected once. V gene TRBV10-2 combines with J gene TRBJ2-5, with D possibly matching TRBD2 (6 bases). The CDR3 runs to 13 residues. V dropped 8 bases and J dropped 2 bases, with 12 bases sitting between them. Germline assignment: CDR1 WSHSY and CDR2 SAAADI. The CDR3 reads CASGRTTQETQYF. The CDR3 nucleotides are TGCGCCAGCGGTCGGACTACTCAAGAGACCCAGTACTTC.

V and J are TRBV19 and TRBJ1-6, with D possibly TRBD1 on 5 matching bases. Germline CDR1 is LNHDA and CDR2 is SQIVND (reference sequence). The CDR3 is 16 residues long. Trimming cost V 7 bases and J 13 bases, with 26 bases left between them. CDR3 protein: CASKTYTGGVGGPLHF. In DNA, the CDR3 is TGTGCCAGTAAGACCTACACCGGGGGGGTTGGTGGTCCCCTCCACTTT.

The chain links TRBV5-1 to TRBJ1-2; D is ambiguous. The CDR3 spans 14 residues. Trimming left V 0 bases short and J 6 bases short, with 12 bases between. Looked up from germline, CDR1 is SGHRS and CDR2 is YFSETQ. The CDR3 DNA follows: TGCGCCAGCAGCTTGGGTACGGGAGGAGATGGCTACACCTTC. This encodes CASSLGTGGDGYTF.

This chain uses TRBV9 with TRBJ2-7, with 9 positions matching TRBD2. Germline V lookup: CDR1 SGDLS, CDR2 YYNGEE. Trimming took 3 bases from V and 0 from J; bases not matched to a gene: 4. This CDR3 region has 15 residues. The CDR3 sequence is CASSALAGSSYEQYF. In DNA form, the CDR3 reads TGTGCCAGCAGCGCCCTAGCGGGGAGCTCCTACGAGCAGTACTTC.

The chain recombines TRBV5-1 with TRBJ2-3, with 11 bases identical to TRBD2. The J segment lost 4 bases and the V segment lost 0 bases, leaving 13 bases of the junction unmatched. The CDR3 has 19 amino acids. Germline values: CDR1 SGHRS, CDR2 YFSETQ. The CDR3 reads CASSLGLAGGLEGADTQYF. In nucleotides, the CDR3 is TGCGCCAGCAGCTTGGGGCTAGCGGGAGGCCTCGAGGGTGCAGATACGCAGTATTTT.

V gene TRBV27 combines with J gene TRBJ2-1; 9 positions agree with TRBD1. Germline loops: CDR1 MNHEY, CDR2 SMNVEV (reference sequence). J gave up 5 bases and V 5 bases, and 7 bases lay outside the gene matches. This CDR3 is built from 15 residues. In nucleotides, the CDR3 is TGTGCCAGCAGTATCCCGGGACAGGGCAACAATGAGCAGTTCTTC. It specifies CASSIPGQGNNEQFF.